The 9 T cell receptor beta chains listed next were all sequenced from one sample in a study of blood T cell repertoires in COVID-19. Repertoires were generated with immunoSEQ multiplex PCR, while TCRdb's copy carries only in-frame clones and drops some. Here the sample spans some 150,000 clones, roughly 80% being singletons. The sequenced material came from peripheral blood. These receptors were collected from a human donor with acute or convalescent COVID-19. The donor label of this sample is uncertain.

Comment on this clone: A read error may account for a junction end that differs from germline. The V gene is TRBV5-6, the J gene TRBJ1-3; tentative D call: TRBD1 (5 bases). Germline-derived CDR1 and CDR2 are SGHDT and YYEEEE. The CDR3 sequence is 12 residues long. The CDR3 loop is CASSLRQSPRNF. CDR3 bases: TGTGCCAGCAGCTTGAGACAGTCCCCTAGGAATTTT.

CDR3 protein: CASTSTSRLFNYGYTF. The CDR3 DNA is TGTGCCAGCACCTCTACCTCTCGACTCTTTAACTATGGCTACACCTTC. J is TRBJ1-2 and V is TRBV5-4; D is ambiguous. V was shortened by 6 bases and J by 1 base, with 19 bases between the two germline ends. The CDR3 totals 16 residues. The germline V gene has CDR1 SGHNT and CDR2 YYREEE (reference sequence).

The chain has TRBV13 and TRBJ2-6; TRBD1 agrees at 10 bases. Germline V gene sequence: CDR1 PRHDT, CDR2 FYEKMQ (reference sequence). The CDR3 is made up of 17 amino acids. V was pared by 0 bases and J by 2 bases, with 1 base of the junction left unmatched. This CDR3 is CASSLGTGGAGANVLTF. The CDR3 coding sequence is TGTGCCAGCAGCTTAGGGACAGGGGGCGCTGGGGCCAACGTCCTGACTTTC.

CDR3 bases: TGTGCCAGCAGTGAAGTGGACAGGGATAATGAAAAACTGTTTTTT. This encodes CASSEVDRDNEKLFF. This rearrangement joins TRBV2 to TRBJ1-4, with 8 bases fitting TRBD1. Germline CDR1 and CDR2: SNHLY and FYNNEI. The CDR3 extends over 15 amino acids. J was trimmed by 4 bases and V by 1 base; bases with no gene match: 2. Filled out from reference TRBV2 and TRBJ1-4, the complete variable domain reads EPEVTQTPSHQVTQMGQEVILRCVPISNHLYFYWYRQILGQKVEFLVSFYNNEISEKSEIFDDQFSVERPDGSNFTLKIRSTKLEDSAMYFCASSEVDRDNEKLFFGSGTQLSVL.

The chain employs TRBV7-9 and TRBJ2-7, with D perhaps matching TRBD1 (6 bases). The V end lost 3 bases, the J end lost 6 bases, and 6 bases lay between the germline ends. Germline-derived CDR1 and CDR2 are SEHNR and FQNEAQ (reference sequence). The length of the CDR3 is 11 residues. CDR3 bases: TGTGCCAGCAGCTTGGGGGCCGAGCAGTACGTC. Translation: CASSLGAEQYV.

The chain is built from TRBV29-1 and TRBJ1-2, with a tentative D call TRBD1 (6 bases). This CDR3 has 12 amino acids. V was clipped by 6 bases and J by 8 bases, with 16 bases between them. Per the germline V gene, CDR1 is SQVTM and CDR2 is ANQGSEA. The DNA for the CDR3 is TGCAGCGTGATTCACCGGGACATCGGCTACACCTTC. This encodes CSVIHRDIGYTF.

The V and J genes are TRBV19 and TRBJ2-7, with TRBD2 matching 7 bases. With 5 bases clipped from V and 1 base from J, the junction kept 8 bases outside the gene matches. The germline gives CDR1 LNHDA, CDR2 SQIVND (reference sequence). CDR3 size: 15 residues. CDR3: CASSPGGGASYEQYF. In nucleotides, the CDR3 is TGTGCCAGTAGTCCTGGGGGAGGGGCTTCCTACGAGCAGTACTTC.

J is TRBJ2-5 and V is TRBV7-9; 11 bases are shared with TRBD2. This CDR3 is built from 15 residues. The V gene's germline CDR1 is SEHNR and CDR2 FQNEAQ (reference sequence). The trim removed 1 base at V and 4 bases at J, leaving 2 bases unmatched. CDR3 protein: CASSLVLAGAETQYF. CDR3 DNA: TGTGCCAGCAGCTTAGTACTAGCGGGGGCAGAGACCCAGTACTTC.

The chain recombines TRBV19 with TRBJ1-5; a weak D match, TRBD1 (5 bases). Trimming stripped 8 bases from V and 6 bases from J, with 14 bases between. In germline, CDR1 is LNHDA, CDR2 SQIVND (reference sequence). This CDR3 region has 13 residues. CDR3 sequence reads: CASQEGASQPQHF. DNA of the CDR3: TGTGCCAGTCAGGAAGGGGCGAGTCAGCCCCAGCATTTT. Combining the CDR3 with reference TRBV19 and TRBJ1-5 gives the whole variable domain DGGITQSPKYLFRKEGQNVTLSCEQNLNHDAMYWYRQDPGQGLRLIYYSQIVNDFQKGDIAEGYSVSREKKESFPLTVTSAQKNPTAFYLCASQEGASQPQHFGDGTRLSIL.